The 21 T cell receptor beta chains below were found in one sample sequenced in a study of blood T cell repertoires in COVID-19. Profiling relied on immunoSEQ multiplex PCR, and the TCRdb table lists in-frame clones only, not all of them. Altogether 200,000 to 250,000 clones are present, approximately 86% being singletons, with the ten largest covering under 9%. The material sequenced was peripheral blood. The receptors were gathered from a woman in her 70s with active or convalescent COVID-19.

The V call is TRBV11-2, the J call TRBJ2-5; 12 positions match TRBD2. This CDR3 is built from 15 residues. V shed 5 bases and J 5 bases; nucleotides not matched to a gene: 6. Germline V gives CDR1 SGHAT, CDR2 FQNNGV. CDR3 nucleotide sequence: TGTGCCAGCAGCAGTGGACTAGCGGGGAGTGAGACCCAGTACTTC. It specifies CASSSGLAGSETQYF.

V gene TRBV5-8 combines with J gene TRBJ1-2; 7 bases align to TRBD1. Germline-derived CDR1 and CDR2 are SGHTS and YDEGEE. The CDR3 is made up of 14 amino acids. The ends lost 3 bases at V and 6 bases at J; junction bases unmatched: 8. The CDR3 sequence: CASSWDRGIDGYTF. In DNA, the CDR3 is TGTGCCAGCAGCTGGGACAGAGGGATTGATGGCTACACCTTC.

The V call is TRBV29-1, the J call TRBJ2-3; weak D call: TRBD1 (6 bases). CDR1 and CDR2 from the germline V gene are SQVTM and ANQGSEA. V lost 8 bases and J lost 2, with 20 bases in between. The CDR3 runs to 15 residues. CDR3 region: CSYSPGQQVTDTQYF. CDR3 in DNA: TGCAGCTACTCCCCCGGACAGCAAGTCACAGATACGCAGTATTTT.

The rearrangement uses TRBV25-1 and TRBJ1-2; possible D gene TRBD1, 5 bases. Trimming removed 3 bases at V and 8 bases at J, with 10 bases between. Germline V gives CDR1 MGHDK, CDR2 SYGVNS. The CDR3 totals 12 residues. The CDR3 DNA is TGTGCCAGCAGTGACTACAGGTGGGGCTACACCTTC. It codes for CASSDYRWGYTF.

The V gene is TRBV5-1, the J gene TRBJ2-5; D gene unclear. The germline V and J ends were trimmed by 2 bases and 13 bases, with 12 bases remaining between them. CDR3 length: 11 residues. Germline V gives CDR1 SGHRS, CDR2 YFSETQ. As DNA, the CDR3 is TGCGCCAGCAGCTTTGACACCCTCTCGTACTTC. Protein sequence: CASSFDTLSYF. The complete variable domain, with remaining parts taken from reference TRBV5-1 and TRBJ2-5, reads KAGVTQTPRYLIKTRGQQVTLSCSPISGHRSVSWYQQTPGQGLQFLFEYFSETQRNKGNFPGRFSGRQFSNSRSEMNVSTLELGDSALYLCASSFDTLSYFGPGTRLLVL.

This clone was counted only a few times. The V call is TRBV4-1, the J call TRBJ2-1; TRBD1 might be the D (5 bases). The CDR3 consists of 16 residues. The V and J ends lost 1 base and 9 bases respectively, with 19 bases between them. CDR1 and CDR2 (germline): MGHRA, YSYEKL. This CDR3 is CASSQVTDPYRGEQFF. CDR3 DNA sequence: TGCGCCAGCAGCCAAGTGACAGACCCCTACCGCGGTGAGCAGTTCTTC.

The chain joins TRBV9 to TRBJ1-2; maybe TRBD1 (6 bases). Germline V gene data show CDR1 as SGDLS and CDR2 as YYNGEE. Trimming took 4 bases from V and 2 from J, leaving 12 bases between them. The CDR3 is 14 amino acids. The CDR3, as DNA: TGTGCCAGCAGCCCCGGGACACCCAACTATGGCTACACCTTC. Its protein is CASSPGTPNYGYTF.

This chain links TRBV11-1 with TRBJ1-2, with D possibly being TRBD1 (5 bases). Trimming shortened V by 3 bases and J by 6 bases, and 14 bases separated the two germline ends. CDR3 length equals 14 residues. Germline-derived CDR1 and CDR2 are SGHAT and FQDESV (reference sequence). CDR3 bases: TGTGCCAGCAGCTTGCAGGGTACGGTGGATGGCTACACCTTC. Protein product: CASSLQGTVDGYTF.

The CDR3 nucleotides read TGCGCCAGCAGATGGCAACCCTCCACAGATACGCAGTATTTT. Amino acid sequence: CASRWQPSTDTQYF. V usage is TRBV5-1 and J usage is TRBJ2-3; D ambiguous. The CDR3 is made up of 14 amino acids. V lost 5 bases and J lost 2, with 12 bases in between. Germline V gene sequence: CDR1 SGHRS, CDR2 YFSETQ.

The V call is TRBV7-9, the J call TRBJ2-3, with 9 nucleotides matching TRBD2. CDR3 length: 16 residues. In germline, CDR1 is SEHNR, CDR2 FQNEAQ (reference sequence). V gave up 5 bases and J gave up 4 bases; unmatched junction bases: 10. CDR3 in amino acids: CASSPPGGGGADTQYF. As DNA, the CDR3 is TGTGCCAGCAGCCCCCCCGGGGGCGGGGGGGCAGATACGCAGTATTTT.

The chain couples TRBV7-9 to TRBJ1-4, with 10 bases fitting TRBD1. Germline assignment: CDR1 SEHNR and CDR2 FQNEAQ (reference sequence). The CDR3 length is 15 residues. The J segment lost 8 bases and the V segment lost 5 bases, leaving 8 bases of the junction unmatched. The CDR3 is CASSGHRDRGEKLFF. The CDR3 DNA reads TGTGCCAGCAGCGGACACCGGGACAGGGGAGAAAAACTGTTTTTT.

This chain uses TRBV6-6 with TRBJ2-1, with 7 bases matching TRBD2. Germline CDR1 reads MNHNY; CDR2 reads SVGAGI (reference sequence). There are 15 residues in the CDR3. V shed 6 bases, J shed 3 bases, and the junction held 8 bases outside the gene matches. In DNA, the CDR3 is TGTGCCAGCAGGGATCCGGGACTAATCTACAATGAGCAGTTCTTC. It specifies CASRDPGLIYNEQFF.

The J gene is TRBJ2-3, the V gene TRBV7-2; TRBD1 matches 8 bases. Germline values: CDR1 SGHTA, CDR2 FQGNSA. CDR3 length: 15 amino acids. Trimming at V came to 7 bases and at J to 2 bases, leaving 8 bases not matched to a gene. The DNA of the CDR3 is TGTGCCAGCACCCCCCGGACAGGGCCCACAGATACGCAGTATTTT. Translated: CASTPRTGPTDTQYF. Full variable domain (remainder filled in from reference TRBV7-2 and TRBJ2-3): GAGVSQSPSNKVTEKGKDVELRCDPISGHTALYWYRQSLGQGLEFLIYFQGNSAPDKSGLPSDRFSAERTGGSVSTLTIQRTQQEDSAVYLCASTPRTGPTDTQYFGPGTRLTVL.

The chain has TRBV6-2 or TRBV6-3 and TRBJ2-1; 7 bases match TRBD2. This CDR3 has 15 residues. J was trimmed by 3 bases and V by 7 bases; bases with no gene match: 9. CDR1 and CDR2 (germline): MNHEY, SVGEGT. DNA for the CDR3: TGTGCCAGCACCCCGAGCGGGGTGGACTACAATGAGCAGTTCTTC. This gives the protein CASTPSGVDYNEQFF.

The chain combines TRBV5-5 with TRBJ2-3; no reliable D call. Germline assignment: CDR1 SGHKS and CDR2 YYEKEE (reference sequence). CDR3 size: 12 residues. V lost 2 bases to trimming and J lost 3 bases, with 4 bases between them. As DNA, the CDR3 is TGTGCCAGCAGCTTACAGACAGATACGCAGTATTTT. The encoded protein is CASSLQTDTQYF. The full variable domain, rest sourced from reference TRBV5-5 and TRBJ2-3, is DAGVTQSPTHLIKTRGQQVTLRCSPISGHKSVSWYQQVLGQGPQFIFQYYEKEERGRGNFPDRFSARQFPNYSSELNVNALLLGDSALYLCASSLQTDTQYFGPGTRLTVL.

The chain couples TRBV11-2 to TRBJ1-1, with unresolved D. The germline V gene encodes CDR1 SGHAT and CDR2 FQNNGV. The V end was cut by 3 bases, the J end by 0 bases, with 8 bases between. The CDR3 has 14 residues. Written as DNA, the CDR3 is TGTGCCAGCAGCTTTGGAGCGATGAACACTGAAGCTTTCTTT. Translating gives CASSFGAMNTEAFF.

This clone is a singleton in its sample. This rearrangement joins TRBV5-1 to TRBJ1-1; unclear D gene. V was cut by 0 bases and J by 0 bases, with 6 bases left in between. The germline CDR1 and CDR2 sequences are SGHRS and YFSETQ. CDR3 size: 14 residues. Here the CDR3 reads CASSLASLNTEAFF. In nucleotides, the CDR3 is TGCGCCAGCAGCTTGGCCTCCCTGAACACTGAAGCTTTCTTT.

This clone was counted a single time. The gene calls are TRBV6-5 and TRBJ2-2, with 7 bases lining up with TRBD1. Germline loops: CDR1 MNHEY, CDR2 SVGAGI. After removal of 6 bases from V and 4 bases from J, the junction contained 5 bases not matched to a gene. This CDR3 has 14 amino acids. The DNA of the CDR3 is TGTGCCAGCAGACCCGGGACAGTCACCGGGGAGCTGTTTTTT. Its protein product is CASRPGTVTGELFF.

The chain joins TRBV5-1 to TRBJ2-5; tentative D call: TRBD2 (5 bases). The CDR3 sequence is 14 residues long. Germline CDR1 and CDR2: SGHRS and YFSETQ. Between the trimmed V and J ends, which lost 2 bases and 4 bases, there was a span of 12 bases. The CDR3 nucleotides are TGCGCCAGCAGCTTCCCCGAGGGTCTAGAGACCCAGTACTTC. This sequence encodes CASSFPEGLETQYF.

The gene calls are TRBV5-4 and TRBJ1-1, with D perhaps TRBD1 (5 bases). Germline assignment: CDR1 SGHNT and CDR2 YYREEE (reference sequence). The length of the CDR3 is 14 residues. Trimming stripped 3 bases from V and 3 bases from J, with 12 bases between. The CDR3 region is CASSYAGLDTEAFF. CDR3 nucleotides: TGTGCCAGCAGCTACGCAGGGCTGGACACTGAAGCTTTCTTT.

J is TRBJ2-1 and V is TRBV21-1; TRBD1 was called by the table and not checked on the DNA. TRBV21-1 is annotated as a pseudogene. CDR3 size: 17 residues. The CDR3 protein is CASSKDPQDRGDNEQFF. CDR3 nucleotides: TGTGCCAGCAGCAAAGATCCCCAGGACAGGGGGGACAATGAGCAGTTCTTC.